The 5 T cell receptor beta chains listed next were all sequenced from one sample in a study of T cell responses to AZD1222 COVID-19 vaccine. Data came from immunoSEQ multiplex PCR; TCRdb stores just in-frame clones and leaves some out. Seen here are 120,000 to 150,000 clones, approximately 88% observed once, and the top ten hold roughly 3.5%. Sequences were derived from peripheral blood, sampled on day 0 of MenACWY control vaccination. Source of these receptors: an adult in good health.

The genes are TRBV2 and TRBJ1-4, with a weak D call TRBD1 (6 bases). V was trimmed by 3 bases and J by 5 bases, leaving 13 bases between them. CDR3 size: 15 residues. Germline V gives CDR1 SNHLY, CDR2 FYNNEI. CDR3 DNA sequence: TGTGCCAGCAGTGACCTCCGGGACACCAATGAAAAACTGTTTTTT. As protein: CASSDLRDTNEKLFF. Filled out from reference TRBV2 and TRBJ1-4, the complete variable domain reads EPEVTQTPSHQVTQMGQEVILRCVPISNHLYFYWYRQILGQKVEFLVSFYNNEISEKSEIFDDQFSVERPDGSNFTLKIRSTKLEDSAMYFCASSDLRDTNEKLFFGSGTQLSVL.

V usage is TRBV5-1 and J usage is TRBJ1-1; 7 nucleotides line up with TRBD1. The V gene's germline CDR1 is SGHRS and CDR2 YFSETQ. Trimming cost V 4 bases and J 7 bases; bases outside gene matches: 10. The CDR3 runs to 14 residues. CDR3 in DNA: TGCGCCAGCAGCGGTAGGACAGGTAATCTTGAAGCTTTCTTT. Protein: CASSGRTGNLEAFF. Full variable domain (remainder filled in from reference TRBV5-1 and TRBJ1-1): KAGVTQTPRYLIKTRGQQVTLSCSPISGHRSVSWYQQTPGQGLQFLFEYFSETQRNKGNFPGRFSGRQFSNSRSEMNVSTLELGDSALYLCASSGRTGNLEAFFGQGTRLTVV.

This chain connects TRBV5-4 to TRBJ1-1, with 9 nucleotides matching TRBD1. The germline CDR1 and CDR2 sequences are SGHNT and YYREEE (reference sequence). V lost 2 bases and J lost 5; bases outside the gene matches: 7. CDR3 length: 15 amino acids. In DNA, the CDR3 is TGTGCCAGCAGCTTACCGGGACAGGGAAGGACTGAAGCTTTCTTT. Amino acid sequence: CASSLPGQGRTEAFF.

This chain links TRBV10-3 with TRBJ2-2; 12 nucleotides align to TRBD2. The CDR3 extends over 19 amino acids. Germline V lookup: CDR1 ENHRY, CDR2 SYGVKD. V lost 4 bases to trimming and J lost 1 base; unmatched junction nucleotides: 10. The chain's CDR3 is CAISVPPGTSGRNTGELFF. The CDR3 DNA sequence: TGTGCCATCAGTGTTCCTCCGGGGACTAGCGGGCGGAACACCGGGGAGCTGTTTTTT.

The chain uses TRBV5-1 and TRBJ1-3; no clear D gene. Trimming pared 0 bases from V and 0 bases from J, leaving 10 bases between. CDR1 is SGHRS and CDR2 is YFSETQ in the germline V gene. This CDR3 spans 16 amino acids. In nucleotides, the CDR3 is TGCGCCAGCAGCTTGGAAGGCACTTACTCTGGAAACACCATATATTTT. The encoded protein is CASSLEGTYSGNTIYF.